Given below is one T cell receptor beta chain in context. It lacks a known antigen. Base qualities are not recorded, but no much larger clone differs from it by a single base. Enrolling through a virtual design, the prospective study's participants ranged in age from roughly 18 to 90 years and lived across roughly 23 United States geographic areas. To assign participants to cohorts, the prospective study relied on clinical history that participants themselves reported in a screening survey and a study questionnaire. For ImmuneRACE Cohort 3, a participant was defined as recovered based on two consecutive negative NP/OP PCR tests, clearance by a healthcare professional, or resolution of symptoms. Each participant in the prospective study had whole blood, serum and a nasopharyngeal or oropharyngeal swab collected by mobile phlebotomists. Prospective study participants could optionally give additional blood draws and questionnaires over an approximately two-month period. Prospective study blood samples were shipped either frozen or at room temperature before DNA extraction.

The immunoSEQ Assay, a bias-controlled multiplex PCR, was used to amplify TCRbeta CDR3 regions from genomic DNA. As for the original processing: The number of nucleated cells in each sample was estimated from the amplification of reference gene primers within the assay. To quantify the absolute abundance of each unique TCRbeta CDR3 rearrangement, sequence reads were collapsed and filtered. Productive Simpson clonality was computed per sample as the square root of Simpson's diversity index over productive rearrangements. The immuneACCESS repertoire file appears here via TCRdb, limited to in-frame rearrangements. These files lack a portion of the clones; in checked studies, under half of the deficit traces to unresolved V genes, and the cause of the others is not known. V, J and clone size derive from that table, while D and trimming were established from the DNA sequence. The sample table records fewer than 500,000 clones; over 75% of these occur just once. Approximately 1.2% of the sample is taken by the ten largest.

This sample was included in a study of blood T cell repertoires in COVID-19 (dated by TCRdb to about 2020). For context, the study as a whole: The collaborator samples originated in the United States, Italy and Spain and spanned the acute and convalescent phases of COVID-19. Where HLA class I and class II types were available, the types were taken from metadata supplied by the sample provider, not from assay-based typing. Samples were obtained from the ongoing ImmuneRACE study (first 160 participants) and from some 1,300 subjects provided by 6 global collaborators. The prospective study material was composed of cDNA or gDNA derived from T cells, B-cell-depleted T cells, or PBMCs. A de-identified subject ID, COVID-19 status, age in years and sex were almost always included in the sample metadata. A freely available public database, intended as a resource for researchers studying the immune response to SARS-CoV-2, is where the repertoires were released. Subjects who had been exposed to COVID-19, were actively infected with it, or had recovered from it provided the deeply sampled blood TCRbeta repertoires that made up the dataset.

Points the paper makes about the study in general: The amount of clinical and demographic metadata varied by source and participant and was provided uncurated.

Sequences were obtained from PBMCs or T cells enriched from blood (not recorded which). This clonotype was sampled from a man under 40 who had recovered from COVID-19.

CDR3 protein: CASRRQGSGEKLFF. The DNA sequence is as follows: TGTGCCAGCAGAAGACAGGGAAGTGGTGAAAAACTGTTTTTT. Rearrangement joined TRBV14 to TRBJ1-4; TRBD1 agrees with 7 junctional bases. CDR1 and CDR2 are drawn from the germline V gene: SGHDN, FVKESK. From the cysteine through the phenylalanine, the CDR3 covers 14 amino acids. Just the 42-base CDR3 DNA is kept, in frame starting at base 1. Trimming accounts for 6 bases at V and 7 bases at J, while the number of junction bases matched to no gene is 8.